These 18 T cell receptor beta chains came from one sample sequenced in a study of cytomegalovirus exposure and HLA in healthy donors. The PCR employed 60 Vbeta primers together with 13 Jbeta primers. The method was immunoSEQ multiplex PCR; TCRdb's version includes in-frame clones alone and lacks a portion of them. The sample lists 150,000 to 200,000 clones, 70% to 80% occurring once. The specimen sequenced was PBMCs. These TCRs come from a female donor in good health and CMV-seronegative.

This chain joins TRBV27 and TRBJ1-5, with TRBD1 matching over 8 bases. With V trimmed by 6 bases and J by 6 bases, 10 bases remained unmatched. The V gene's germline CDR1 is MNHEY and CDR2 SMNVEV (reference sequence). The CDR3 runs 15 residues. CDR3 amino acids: CASSEFGQGSQPQHF. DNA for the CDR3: TGTGCCAGCAGCGAGTTTGGACAGGGAAGTCAGCCCCAGCATTTT.

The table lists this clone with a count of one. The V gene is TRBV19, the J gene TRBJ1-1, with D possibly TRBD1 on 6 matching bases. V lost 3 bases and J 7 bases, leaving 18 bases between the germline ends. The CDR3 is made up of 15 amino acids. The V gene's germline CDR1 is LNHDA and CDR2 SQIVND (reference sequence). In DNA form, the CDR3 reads TGTGCCAGTAGTATGGAAACAGGGATGAAGGGTGAAGCTTTCTTT. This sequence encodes CASSMETGMKGEAFF.

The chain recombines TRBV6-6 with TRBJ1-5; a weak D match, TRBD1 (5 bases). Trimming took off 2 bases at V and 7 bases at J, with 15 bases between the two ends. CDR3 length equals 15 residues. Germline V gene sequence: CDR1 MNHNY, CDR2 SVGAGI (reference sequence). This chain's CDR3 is CASSYGAGRRQPQHF. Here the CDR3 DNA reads TGTGCCAGCAGTTACGGGGCAGGGAGGAGACAGCCCCAGCATTTT.

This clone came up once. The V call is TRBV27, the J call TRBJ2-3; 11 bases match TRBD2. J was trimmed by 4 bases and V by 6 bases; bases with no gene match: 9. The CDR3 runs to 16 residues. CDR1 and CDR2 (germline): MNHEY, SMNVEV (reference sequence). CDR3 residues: CASRPRLAGSADTQYF. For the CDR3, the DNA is TGTGCCAGCAGACCCCGACTAGCGGGATCCGCAGATACGCAGTATTTT.

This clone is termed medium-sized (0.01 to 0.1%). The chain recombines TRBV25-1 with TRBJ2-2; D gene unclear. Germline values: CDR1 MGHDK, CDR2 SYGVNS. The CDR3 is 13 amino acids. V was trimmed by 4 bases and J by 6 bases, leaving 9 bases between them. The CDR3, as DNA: TGTGCCAGCAGTGCGCTGGAGTCCGGGGAGCTGTTTTTT. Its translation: CASSALESGELFF. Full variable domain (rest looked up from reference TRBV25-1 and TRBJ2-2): EADIYQTPRYLVIGTGKKITLECSQTMGHDKMYWYQQDPGMELHLIHYSYGVNSTEKGDLSSESTVSRIRTEHFPLTLESARPSHTSQYLCASSALESGELFFGEGSRLTVL.

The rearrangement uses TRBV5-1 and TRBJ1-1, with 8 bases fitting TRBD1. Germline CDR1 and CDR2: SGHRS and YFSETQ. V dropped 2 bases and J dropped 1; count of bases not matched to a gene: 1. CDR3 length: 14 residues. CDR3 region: CASSLQGGNTEAFF. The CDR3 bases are TGCGCCAGCAGCTTACAGGGGGGGAACACTGAAGCTTTCTTT.

CDR3 sequence (DNA): TGTGCCAGCAAGGGGACAATCAGCAATCAGCCCCAGCATTTT. Protein sequence: CASKGTISNQPQHF. The V call is TRBV2, the J call TRBJ1-5; perhaps TRBD1 as D (6 bases). Germline CDR1 and CDR2: SNHLY and FYNNEI. V was pared by 7 bases and J by 1 base, with 11 bases between. The CDR3 is made up of 14 amino acids.

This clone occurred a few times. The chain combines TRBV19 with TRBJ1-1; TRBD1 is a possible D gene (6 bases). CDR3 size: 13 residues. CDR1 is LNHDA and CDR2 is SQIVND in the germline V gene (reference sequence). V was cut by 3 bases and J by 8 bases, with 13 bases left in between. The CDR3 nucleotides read TGTGCCAGTAGTATGGCAGGGGCTACCGAAGCTTTCTTT. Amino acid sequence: CASSMAGATEAFF.

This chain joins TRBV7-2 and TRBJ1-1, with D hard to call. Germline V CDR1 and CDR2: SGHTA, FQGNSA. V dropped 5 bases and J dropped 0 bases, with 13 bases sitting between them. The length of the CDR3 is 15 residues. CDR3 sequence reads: CASSPEGSVNTEAFF. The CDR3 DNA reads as TGTGCCAGCAGCCCCGAGGGCTCGGTGAACACTGAAGCTTTCTTT. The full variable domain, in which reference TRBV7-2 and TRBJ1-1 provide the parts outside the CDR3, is GAGVSQSPSNKVTEKGKDVELRCDPISGHTALYWYRQSLGQGLEFLIYFQGNSAPDKSGLPSDRFSAERTGGSVSTLTIQRTQQEDSAVYLCASSPEGSVNTEAFFGQGTRLTVV.

The CDR3 DNA is TGTGCCAGCAGCTTAGCCCGGGAGGAGACCCAGTACTTC. This sequence encodes CASSLAREETQYF. This sequence joins TRBV7-9 and TRBJ2-5; D is perhaps TRBD2 (6 bases). Germline V lookup: CDR1 SEHNR, CDR2 FQNEAQ (reference sequence). V shed 0 bases and J shed 5 bases, with 7 bases lying between them. This CDR3 contains 13 residues.

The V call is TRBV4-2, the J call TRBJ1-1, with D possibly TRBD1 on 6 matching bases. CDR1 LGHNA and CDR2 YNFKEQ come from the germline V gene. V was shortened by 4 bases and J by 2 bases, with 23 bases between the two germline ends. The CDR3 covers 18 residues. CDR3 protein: CASSPNPYSGTRNTEAFF. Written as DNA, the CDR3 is TGTGCCAGCAGCCCCAACCCCTATTCCGGGACAAGAAACACTGAAGCTTTCTTT.

The CDR3 reads CAWGGWGRQETQYF. In nucleotides, the CDR3 is TGTGCCTGGGGGGGGTGGGGCCGCCAAGAGACCCAGTACTTC. The chain has TRBV30 and TRBJ2-5; TRBD2 is a possible D gene (6 bases). The V end was cut by 5 bases, the J end by 1 base, with 14 bases between. The CDR3 extends over 14 amino acids. The germline V gene encodes CDR1 GTSNPN and CDR2 SVGIG (reference sequence).

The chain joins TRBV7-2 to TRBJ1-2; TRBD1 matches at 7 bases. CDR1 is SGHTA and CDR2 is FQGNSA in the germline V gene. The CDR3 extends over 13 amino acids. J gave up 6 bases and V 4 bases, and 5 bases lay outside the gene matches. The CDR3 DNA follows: TGTGCCAGCAGCTCCGGACAGGCAAATGGCTACACCTTC. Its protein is CASSSGQANGYTF.

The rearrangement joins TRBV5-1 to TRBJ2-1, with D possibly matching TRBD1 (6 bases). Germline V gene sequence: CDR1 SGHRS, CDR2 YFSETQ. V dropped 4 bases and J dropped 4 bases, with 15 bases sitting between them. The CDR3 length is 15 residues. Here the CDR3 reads CASSTSTGTYNEQFF. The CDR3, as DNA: TGCGCCAGCAGCACTTCGACCGGGACATACAATGAGCAGTTCTTC.

The CDR3, as DNA: TGTGCCAGCAGCTTAGCCCGGATTGGACTAGTAGGAGAGACCCAGTACTTC. It codes for CASSLARIGLVGETQYF. The chain is built from TRBV7-8 and TRBJ2-5, with 7 bases that match TRBD2. The germline V gene encodes CDR1 SGHVS and CDR2 FQNEAQ. The CDR3 is 17 residues long. Trimming at V came to 0 bases and at J to 4 bases, leaving 11 bases not matched to a gene.

CDR3 coding DNA: TGTGCCAGCAGCTTAGCGGGGACTTCCTACGAGCAGTACTTC. This encodes CASSLAGTSYEQYF. The chain joins TRBV7-2 to TRBJ2-7; possible D gene TRBD2, 6 bases. This CDR3 contains 14 residues. Germline CDR1 and CDR2: SGHTA and FQGNSA. The V gene lost 0 bases and the J gene lost 1 base, with 7 bases spanning the gap. The full variable domain, in which reference TRBV7-2 and TRBJ2-7 provide the parts outside the CDR3, is GAGVSQSPSNKVTEKGKDVELRCDPISGHTALYWYRQSLGQGLEFLIYFQGNSAPDKSGLPSDRFSAERTGGSVSTLTIQRTQQEDSAVYLCASSLAGTSYEQYFGPGTRLTVT.

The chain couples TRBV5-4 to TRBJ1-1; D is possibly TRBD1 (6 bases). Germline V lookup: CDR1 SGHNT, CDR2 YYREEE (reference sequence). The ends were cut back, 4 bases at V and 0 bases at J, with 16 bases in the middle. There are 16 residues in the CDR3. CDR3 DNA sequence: TGTGCCAGCAGCGTGGGGGCAGGGTCCATGAACACTGAAGCTTTCTTT. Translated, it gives CASSVGAGSMNTEAFF.

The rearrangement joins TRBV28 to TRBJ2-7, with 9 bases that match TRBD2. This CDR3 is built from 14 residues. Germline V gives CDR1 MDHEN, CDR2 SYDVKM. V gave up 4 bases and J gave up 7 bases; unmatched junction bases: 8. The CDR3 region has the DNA TGTGCCAGCAGTTCCTTAGCGGGAGCTGGAGAGCAGTACTTC. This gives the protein CASSSLAGAGEQYF.